The rows below give T cell receptor beta chains drawn from one sample of a study of T cell responses to AZD1222 COVID-19 vaccine. Method: immunoSEQ multiplex PCR; TCRdb's copy keeps in-frame clones and lacks some. Here the sample spans some 99,000 clones, around 87% being singletons. The sample here was peripheral blood, taken 28 days after the second AZD1222 dose. The receptors stem from an adult who received the AZD1222 COVID-19 vaccine. CDR3s leave out the opening cysteine and the closing phenylalanine or tryptophan. Each record gives: V gene, J gene, CDR3 protein.

>TRBV19|TRBJ1-3
ATVTSYPGNTIY
>TRBV6-1|TRBJ2-7
ASSEPAGGPTLQY
>TRBV6-2/TRBV6-3|TRBJ1-2
ASSHRGESIYGYT
>TRBV18|TRBJ1-3
ASSRERPSGNTIY
>TRBV7-2|TRBJ1-2
ASSLGTVVSYGYT
>TRBV5-6|TRBJ1-1
ASSSGRRMNTEAF
>TRBV18|TRBJ2-1
ASSPLGDEQF
>TRBV30|TRBJ2-5
AWSKEGETQY
>TRBV4-2|TRBJ1-4
ASSQGISTGPPAKLF
>TRBV6-4|TRBJ2-2
ASSEKLGDTGELF
>TRBV30|TRBJ1-4
AWSGPGTLATNEKLF
>TRBV7-2|TRBJ2-1
ASSLRGQGGEQF
>TRBV7-3|TRBJ1-2
ASSSTPGGGINYGYT
>TRBV6-5|TRBJ1-2
ASSYLTGGYGYT
>TRBV7-2|TRBJ2-5
ASSPGGTRLRETQY
>TRBV6-2/TRBV6-3|TRBJ2-1
ASSPIQNEQF
>TRBV5-1|TRBJ1-2
ASSSPRDGNYGYT
>TRBV6-1|TRBJ1-1
ASSEGGAGPKAEAF
>TRBV19|TRBJ2-2
ASSPSGPTGELF
>TRBV7-6|TRBJ1-4
ASSPGGMGATNEKLF
>TRBV3-1/TRBV3-2|TRBJ1-2
ASSQPRTGRNYGYT
>TRBV18|TRBJ2-1
ASSPKTSGDNEQF
>TRBV7-2|TRBJ2-7
ASRPQGSEQY
>TRBV7-7|TRBJ2-3
ASSDWTDGTQY
>TRBV9|TRBJ1-6
ASSVGTGDNSPLH
>TRBV7-8|TRBJ1-3
ASSRTGQPTGNTIY
>TRBV2|TRBJ1-2
ANSGGRGGYT